Listed below are T cell receptor beta chains from one sample, sequenced in a study of CD8 T cells and mutated HIV epitopes. Via MiXCR, TCRdb re-called the single-cell sequencing reads, giving one row per CDR3 protein. The specimen's table records more than 60 distinct CDR3 sequences. The specimen was CD8+ T cells sorted from blood with an adapted epitope tetramer, collected during acute HIV infection. These receptors all stem from a young man with HIV-1 infection. CDR3s include the opening cysteine and the closing phenylalanine or tryptophan. The order of the fields is V gene, D gene, clone size, J gene, CDR3 DNA, CDR3 protein. A D gene is named only where the DNA matches it firmly. Part of the rows lack a size; the others show once, few, many or a class for expanded clones.

TRBV30	TRBD1	medium-sized	TRBJ1-5	TGTGCCTGGGAGACCGGGACAGTTGATGGTCAGCCCCAGCATTTT	CAWETGTVDGQPQHF
TRBV28	TRBD2	medium-sized	TRBJ2-1	TGTGCCAGCAGCCGCGGGGGACTAGCGGGATCTGTTGAGCAGTTCTTC	CASSRGGLAGSVEQFF
TRBV3-1	.	.	TRBJ2-1	TGTGCCAGCAGCCAAGATCCCTTCCCACTGTGCTCCTACAATGAGCAGTTCTTC	CASSQDPFPLCSYNEQFF
TRBV11-2	.	.	TRBJ1-5	TGTGCCAGCAGCTTAATGGGGTCAAGCGGCAGGGGATATCTGGGCGGCAATCAGCCCCAGCATTTT	CASSLMGSSGRGYLGGNQPQHF
TRBV28	TRBD2	medium-sized	TRBJ2-1	TGTGCCAGCAGTTCCGAGACCCCGGGACTAGCGACGGATGAGCAGTTCTTC	CASSSETPGLATDEQFF
TRBV9	TRBD2	.	TRBJ2-1	TGTGCCAGCAGCGTAGGTACTAGCCTAATCCAAGATCCCTTGGAACTAGCGGGTTTCAATGAGCAGTTCTTC	CASSVGTSLIQDPLELAGFNEQFF
TRBV9	TRBD2	once	TRBJ2-1	TGTGCCAGCAGCGTAGGTACTAGCCTAAGCCAAGATCCCTTGGAACTAGCGGGTTTCAATGAGCAGTTCTTC	CASSVGTSLSQDPLELAGFNEQFF
TRBV7-7	.	.	TRBJ2-4	TGTGCCAGCAGCTACCTCGAAGGGTCCAAAAACATTCAGTACTTC	CASSYLEGSKNIQYF
TRBV19	TRBD2	large	TRBJ2-3	TGTGCCAGTAGTGCTACCCCCTTTGGACTAGCGGGAGTTCATACGCAGTATTTT	CASSATPFGLAGVHTQYF
TRBV28	TRBD2	large	TRBJ2-5	TGTGCCAGCAGTCTCACCGTGGGGACTAGCGGGAGAGTAAGGGAGACCCAGTACTTC	CASSLTVGTSGRVRETQYF
TRBV7-7	TRBD1	.	TRBJ2-7	TGTGCCAGCAGCTACCTCGAAGGGACAGGGATCTACGAGCAGTACTTC	CASSYLEGTGIYEQYF
TRBV27	TRBD2	.	TRBJ2-1	TGTGCCAGCAGTCTGGGGGGACTAGCGACGGATGAGCAGTTCTTC	CASSLGGLATDEQFF
TRBV28	TRBD2	hyperexpanded	TRBJ2-1	TGTGCCAGCAGCCGCGGGGGACTAGCGACGGATGAGCAGTTCTTC	CASSRGGLATDEQFF
TRBV9	TRBD2	.	TRBJ2-1	TGTGCCAGCAGCGTGGGACTAGCGGGATCTGTTGAGCAGTTCTTC	CASSVGLAGSVEQFF
TRBV27	.	hyperexpanded	TRBJ1-1	TGTGCCAGCAGTCTGGGGGGGAACACTGAAGCTTTCTTT	CASSLGGNTEAFF
TRBV7-7	.	hyperexpanded	TRBJ2-7	TGTGCCAGCAGCTACCTCGAAGGGTACGAGCAGTACTTC	CASSYLEGYEQYF
TRBV28	TRBD2	few	TRBJ2-1	TGTGCCAGCAGTTCCGAGACCCCGGGACTAGCGGCGGATGAGCAGTTCTTC	CASSSETPGLAADEQFF
TRBV11-2	.	.	TRBJ1-5	TGTGCCAGCAGCTCCTCTGGGGTTTACCACACTCATGATGCACTGTGTAGCAATCAGCCCCAGCATTTT	CASSSSGVYHTHDALCSNQPQHF
TRBV5-4	.	.	TRBJ1-4	TGTGCCAGCAACGCGGACACCGATGAAAAACTGTATTTT	CASNADTDEKLYF
TRBV3-1	.	hyperexpanded	TRBJ1-2	TGTGCCAGCAGCCAAGAGCGTCGGCCGAGCTACACCTTC	CASSQERRPSYTF
TRBV9	.	.	TRBJ2-7	TGTGCCAGCAGCGTAGGTACTAGCCTAATCTACGAGCAGTACTTC	CASSVGTSLIYEQYF
TRBV11-2	.	large	TRBJ2-1	TGTGCCAGCAGCTTAATGGGGGGCGCCTACAATGAGCAGTTCTTC	CASSLMGGAYNEQFF
TRBV7-9	.	medium-sized	TRBJ1-2	TGTGCCAGCAGCAAATACCCGCGGGGGGTCCCCCTCACTTATGGCTACACCTTC	CASSKYPRGVPLTYGYTF
TRBV7-8	TRBD1	hyperexpanded	TRBJ2-7	TGTGCCAGCAGCCGCGCCGGGACAGGGATCTACGAGCAGTACTTC	CASSRAGTGIYEQYF